This TCR beta chain stems from a study of T cells in localized non-small cell lung cancer. This clone came up once. In germline, CDR1 is MNHEY, CDR2 SVGAGI. The CDR3 extends over 15 amino acids. V lost 0 bases, J lost 2 bases, and 3 bases stayed unmatched. Libraries were prepared by immunoSEQ multiplex PCR; TCRdb keeps only in-frame clonotypes and omits some of them. The repertoire holds about 35,000 clones, with over 80% as singletons. V gene TRBV6-5 combines with J gene TRBJ2-7; TRBD1 matches at 8 bases. The material was peripheral blood, obtained before any cancer treatment. The TCR originated in a female donor older than 55 with stage I lung adenocarcinoma. Here the CDR3 DNA reads TGTGCCAGCAGTTACTCGCCGGACAGGGCCTACGAGCAGTACTTC. Translating it yields CASSYSPDRAYEQYF.